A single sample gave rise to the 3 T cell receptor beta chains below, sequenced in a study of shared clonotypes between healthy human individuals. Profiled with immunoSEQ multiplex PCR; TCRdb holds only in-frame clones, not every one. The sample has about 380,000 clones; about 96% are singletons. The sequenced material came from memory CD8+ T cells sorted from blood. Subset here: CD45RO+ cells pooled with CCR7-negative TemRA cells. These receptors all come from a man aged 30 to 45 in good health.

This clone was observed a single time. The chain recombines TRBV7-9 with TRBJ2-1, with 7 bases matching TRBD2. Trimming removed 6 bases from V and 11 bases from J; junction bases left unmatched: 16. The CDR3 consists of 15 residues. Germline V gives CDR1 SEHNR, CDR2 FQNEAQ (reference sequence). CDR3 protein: CASSPVTGGNSKQFF. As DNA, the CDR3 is TGTGCCAGCAGTCCCGTGACGGGAGGAAACAGTAAGCAGTTCTTC.

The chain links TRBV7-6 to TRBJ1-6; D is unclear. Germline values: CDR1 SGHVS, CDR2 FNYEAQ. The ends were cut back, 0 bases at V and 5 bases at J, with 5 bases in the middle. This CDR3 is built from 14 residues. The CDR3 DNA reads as TGTGCCAGCAGCTTAGCAGGGCATAATTCACCCCTCCACTTT. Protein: CASSLAGHNSPLHF.

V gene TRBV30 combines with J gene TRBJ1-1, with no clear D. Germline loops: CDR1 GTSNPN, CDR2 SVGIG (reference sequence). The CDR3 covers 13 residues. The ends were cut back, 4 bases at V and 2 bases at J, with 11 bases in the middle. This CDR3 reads CAWNMGFNTEAFF. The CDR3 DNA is TGTGCCTGGAATATGGGTTTCAACACTGAAGCTTTCTTT.